One and the same sample provided the 32 T cell receptor beta chains below, sequenced in a study of blood T cell repertoires in COVID-19. The table came from immunoSEQ multiplex PCR; TCRdb's copy has only in-frame clones and leaves some out. The sample lists 350,000 to 450,000 clones; roughly 91% were seen once. The source material was PBMCs or T cells enriched from blood (not recorded which). All receptors derive from a woman younger than 45 who had recovered from COVID-19.

The rearrangement links TRBV15 to TRBJ1-2; 9 bases align to TRBD1. CDR1 is LNHNV, CDR2 YYDKDF, per germline (reference sequence). The CDR3 length is 14 residues. Trimming cost V 6 bases and J 7 bases; bases outside gene matches: 9. The CDR3 sequence: CATRADRGALGYTF. CDR3 bases: TGTGCCACCAGAGCTGACAGGGGGGCGCTTGGCTACACCTTC.

V gene TRBV18 combines with J gene TRBJ2-5; weak D call: TRBD2 (5 bases). Trimming cost V 3 bases and J 7 bases, with 12 bases left between them. The CDR3 contains 13 residues. Germline CDR1 KGHSH, CDR2 LQKENI. The CDR3 sequence: CASSPGRAGTQYF. The CDR3 coding sequence is TGTGCCAGCTCACCCGGACGGGCGGGGACCCAGTACTTC.

CDR3 DNA sequence: TGTGCCAGCAGTGAGGATCGGACTAGCGGGGGCTCAGAGTACTTC. This sequence encodes CASSEDRTSGGSEYF. The V and J genes are TRBV2 and TRBJ2-5; TRBD2 matches 13 bases. The CDR3 contains 15 residues. Germline values: CDR1 SNHLY, CDR2 FYNNEI. The V and J ends lost 3 bases and 12 bases, in that order; junction bases with no gene match: 10.

Notes on this clone: This same CDR3 is encoded by further DNA sequences in the sample. V gene TRBV27 combines with J gene TRBJ1-2; D perhaps matches TRBD1 (6 bases). Germline CDR1 is MNHEY and CDR2 is SMNVEV (reference sequence). V dropped 3 bases and J dropped 7 bases, with 12 bases sitting between them. This CDR3 is built from 13 residues. For the CDR3, the DNA is TGTGCCAGCAGTTTCCGGGGGGCTGGTGGCTACACCTTC. It is translated as CASSFRGAGGYTF.

The V call is TRBV10-3, the J call TRBJ1-5, with a possible D match to TRBD1 (6 bases). The CDR3 loop spans 14 amino acids. Per the germline V gene, CDR1 is ENHRY and CDR2 is SYGVKD. Trimming shortened V by 10 bases and J by 4 bases, and 17 bases separated the two germline ends. CDR3 coding DNA: TGTGCCACCCAGGCTAGACAGGCGAATCAGCCCCAGCATTTT. Translating gives CATQARQANQPQHF.

The chain is built from TRBV27 and TRBJ1-5, with D possibly being TRBD1 (6 bases). This CDR3 region has 13 residues. Trimming cost V 6 bases and J 7 bases, with 13 bases left between them. In germline, CDR1 is MNHEY, CDR2 SMNVEV (reference sequence). The CDR3 DNA follows: TGTGCCAGCAGCCCGACAGGACTCCAGCCCCAGCATTTT. Amino acids: CASSPTGLQPQHF.

The CDR3 DNA is TGTGCCAGTAGTACTACGGGGACTTGGGAGCAGTACTTC. The encoded protein is CASSTTGTWEQYF. The chain carries TRBV19 and TRBJ2-7; D possibly corresponds to TRBD2 (6 bases). Germline V gene sequence: CDR1 LNHDA, CDR2 SQIVND (reference sequence). Trimming took off 4 bases at V and 7 bases at J, with 14 bases between the two ends. The CDR3 is 13 residues long. Full variable domain (outside the CDR3, taken from reference TRBV19 and TRBJ2-7): DGGITQSPKYLFRKEGQNVTLSCEQNLNHDAMYWYRQDPGQGLRLIYYSQIVNDFQKGDIAEGYSVSREKKESFPLTVTSAQKNPTAFYLCASSTTGTWEQYFGPGTRLTVT.

J is TRBJ1-2 and V is TRBV30; 9 bases align to TRBD1. Germline CDR1 reads GTSNPN; CDR2 reads SVGIG (reference sequence). The CDR3 runs to 15 residues. The junction had 7 bases not matched to a gene; V was cut back by 2 bases and J by 3 bases. The CDR3 coding sequence is TGTGCCTGGAGTCCCGGGACAGGGATAGACTATGGCTACACCTTC. Its protein product is CAWSPGTGIDYGYTF.

The chain carries TRBV7-3 and TRBJ1-1, with 9 bases identical to TRBD1. This CDR3 contains 14 residues. CDR1 and CDR2 from the germline V gene are SGHTA and FQGTGA. Germline trimming cut 8 bases from V and 4 bases from J; bases unmatched to any gene: 8. The CDR3 DNA follows: TGTGCCAGCCCCTTACAGGGGGCGCGCACTGAAGCTTTCTTT. This sequence encodes CASPLQGARTEAFF. The whole variable domain, remainder taken from reference TRBV7-3 and TRBJ1-1, is GAGVSQTPSNKVTEKGKYVELRCDPISGHTALYWYRQSLGQGPEFLIYFQGTGAADDSGLPNDRFFAVRPEGSVSTLKIQRTERGDSAVYLCASPLQGARTEAFFGQGTRLTVV.

V gene TRBV19 combines with J gene TRBJ1-2; no clear D gene. The germline gives CDR1 LNHDA, CDR2 SQIVND (reference sequence). Trimming removed 3 bases at V and 4 bases at J, with 18 bases between. The length of the CDR3 is 16 residues. CDR3 DNA sequence: TGTGCCAGTAGTATTGGCGGGATCGAGTCGGCCTATGGCTACACCTTC. Amino acids: CASSIGGIESAYGYTF.

The sample holds one count of this clone. The rearrangement joins TRBV7-9 to TRBJ1-2; maybe TRBD1 (5 bases). Germline CDR1 and CDR2: SEHNR and FQNEAQ (reference sequence). The CDR3 sequence is 15 residues long. V lost 5 bases and J lost 6, with 19 bases in between. In nucleotides, the CDR3 is TGTGCCAGCAGCCCCCTCCCCCAGGGAAGGAATGGCTACACCTTC. Translation: CASSPLPQGRNGYTF.

The chain is built from TRBV13 and TRBJ2-7; 9 bases fit TRBD2. CDR1 and CDR2 from the germline V gene are PRHDT and FYEKMQ (reference sequence). The CDR3 loop spans 17 amino acids. V lost 7 bases and J lost 0; bases outside the gene matches: 13. The CDR3 loop is CASTVAGVGGFSYEQYF. The CDR3, as DNA: TGTGCCAGCACCGTAGCGGGAGTAGGGGGATTCTCCTACGAGCAGTACTTC.

The CDR3 sequence: CASSLRTSGYYEQYF. The CDR3 DNA reads as TGTGCCAGCAGCCTCCGGACTAGCGGATACTACGAGCAGTACTTC. The rearrangement links TRBV13 to TRBJ2-7, with TRBD2 matching over 10 bases. V gave up 5 bases and J gave up 3 bases; unmatched junction bases: 7. CDR1 and CDR2 from the germline V gene are PRHDT and FYEKMQ (reference sequence). CDR3 length equals 15 residues.

V and J are TRBV6-1 and TRBJ1-5; no definite D call. Germline values: CDR1 MNHNS, CDR2 SASEGT. The CDR3 contains 15 residues. The germline V and J ends were trimmed by 3 bases and 0 bases, with 9 bases remaining between them. For the CDR3, the DNA is TGTGCCAGCAGTGATGGGCATTATAGCAATCAGCCCCAGCATTTT. Its protein product is CASSDGHYSNQPQHF.

A word on this clone: Other DNA sequences in the same sample also yield this CDR3. The CDR3 reads CASSDTGRTEAFF. The CDR3, as DNA: TGTGCCAGTAGTGACACAGGGAGAACTGAAGCTTTCTTT. V and J are TRBV19 and TRBJ1-1, with a possible D match to TRBD1 (6 bases). CDR3 length equals 13 residues. The germline V and J ends were trimmed by 5 bases and 5 bases, with 12 bases remaining between them. Germline lookup yields CDR1 LNHDA and CDR2 SQIVND (reference sequence).

This chain links TRBV7-6 with TRBJ1-6; D remains unclear. This CDR3 is 15 amino acids long. Germline V gene sequence: CDR1 SGHVS, CDR2 FNYEAQ. The V gene lost 0 bases and the J gene lost 10 bases, with 13 bases spanning the gap. The CDR3: CASSLAGGVASPLHF. The CDR3 DNA follows: TGTGCCAGCAGCTTAGCTGGAGGAGTTGCATCACCCCTCCACTTT.

This clone was counted a single time. The chain's CDR3 is CASSQGLKAYEQYF. The CDR3 region has the DNA TGCGCCAGCAGCCAGGGACTAAAGGCCTACGAGCAGTACTTC. The V gene is TRBV4-1, the J gene TRBJ2-7; 7 bases match TRBD2. This CDR3 spans 14 amino acids. Germline V gives CDR1 MGHRA, CDR2 YSYEKL. Germline trimming cut 3 bases from V and 2 bases from J; bases unmatched to any gene: 4.

The chain couples TRBV6-4 to TRBJ2-1; possibly TRBD1 for D (6 bases). The V end lost 5 bases, the J end lost 7 bases, and 15 bases lay between the germline ends. The germline gives CDR1 MRHNA, CDR2 SNTAGT. This CDR3 contains 14 residues. The DNA for the CDR3 is TGTGCCAGCAGTCTAAACAGGGAAGGGAATGAGCAGTTCTTC. Translating gives CASSLNREGNEQFF.

This sequence joins TRBV24-1 and TRBJ2-2; D uncertain. V gave up 5 bases and J gave up 6 bases, with 9 bases separating them. Per the germline V gene, CDR1 is KGHDR and CDR2 is SFDVKD. CDR3 length equals 13 residues. CDR3 sequence: CATSAVGAGELFF. DNA of the CDR3: TGTGCCACCAGTGCGGTCGGTGCCGGGGAGCTGTTTTTT.

The rearrangement joins TRBV7-8 to TRBJ1-2, with D possibly matching TRBD1 (5 bases). The CDR3 contains 15 residues. Trimming cost V 5 bases and J 0 bases, with 13 bases left between them. Germline V lookup: CDR1 SGHVS, CDR2 FQNEAQ. CDR3 region: CASSLFRVANYGYTF. CDR3 in DNA: TGTGCCAGCAGCCTCTTCAGGGTAGCTAACTATGGCTACACCTTC. Full variable domain (remainder filled in from reference TRBV7-8 and TRBJ1-2): GAGVSQSPRYKVAKRGQDVALRCDPISGHVSLFWYQQALGQGPEFLTYFQNEAQLDKSGLPSDRFFAERPEGSVSTLKIQRTQQEDSAVYLCASSLFRVANYGYTFGSGTRLTVV.

This clone turned up a few times. The chain links TRBV2 to TRBJ1-2; 12 nucleotides align to TRBD1. The germline V gene has CDR1 SNHLY and CDR2 FYNNEI. This CDR3 comprises 13 residues. Trimming took 8 bases from V and 7 from J; bases not matched to a gene: 5. The CDR3 spells CASAGTGGSGYTF. The CDR3 coding sequence is TGTGCCAGCGCCGGGACAGGGGGCAGTGGCTACACCTTC.

CDR3 sequence: CASGLMAGGVYEQYF. In DNA form, the CDR3 reads TGTGCTAGTGGTTTGATGGCAGGGGGCGTCTACGAGCAGTACTTC. The chain has TRBV12-5 and TRBJ2-7; TRBD1 matches 8 bases. Germline values: CDR1 LGHNT, CDR2 FRNRAP. V lost 2 bases to trimming and J lost 3 bases; unmatched junction nucleotides: 6. This CDR3 has 15 amino acids.

The J gene is TRBJ1-5, the V gene TRBV5-1; D gene unclear. V shed 0 bases and J shed 2 bases, with 9 bases lying between them. The CDR3 spans 15 residues. The germline CDR1 and CDR2 sequences are SGHRS and YFSETQ. CDR3: CASSLEGSGNQPQHF. The CDR3 DNA is TGCGCCAGCAGCTTGGAAGGTAGCGGCAATCAGCCCCAGCATTTT.

The J gene is TRBJ1-1, the V gene TRBV28, with TRBD1 matching over 8 bases. Germline assignment: CDR1 MDHEN and CDR2 SYDVKM. The CDR3 contains 14 residues. V shed 6 bases and J 7 bases; nucleotides not matched to a gene: 10. The CDR3 sequence is CASSPGGQGSEAFF. The CDR3 DNA follows: TGTGCCAGCAGCCCAGGGGGCCAGGGGAGTGAAGCTTTCTTT.

CDR3 coding DNA: TGTGCCAGTAGTATCCTCATAGGAGGGTCACCCCTCCACTTT. Translation gives CASSILIGGSPLHF. The rearrangement links TRBV19 to TRBJ1-6; D unclear. This CDR3 region has 14 residues. From germline, CDR1 is LNHDA and CDR2 SQIVND (reference sequence). Trimming shortened V by 3 bases and J by 10 bases, and 13 bases separated the two germline ends.

The chain carries TRBV19 and TRBJ2-3; 8 bases align to TRBD1. Germline V gene sequence: CDR1 LNHDA, CDR2 SQIVND (reference sequence). V gave up 3 bases and J gave up 1 base; unmatched junction bases: 0. The length of the CDR3 is 14 residues. CDR3 DNA sequence: TGTGCCAGTAGTATGGGACAGGGCACAGATACGCAGTATTTT. Translating it yields CASSMGQGTDTQYF.

The chain is built from TRBV9 and TRBJ2-2; 7 bases align to TRBD2. Germline V CDR1 and CDR2: SGDLS, YYNGEE. J was trimmed by 4 bases and V by 4 bases; bases with no gene match: 16. CDR3 length equals 18 residues. For the CDR3, the DNA is TGTGCCAGCAGCTTACGCTCCTTGCCCACGGGGGGCACCGGGGAGCTGTTTTTT. This encodes CASSLRSLPTGGTGELFF.

The CDR3: CASSPLGRTSEGYTF. The DNA of the CDR3 is TGTGCCAGCTCACCCCTGGGGAGGACATCTGAGGGCTACACCTTC. The rearrangement joins TRBV18 to TRBJ1-2, with a weak D call TRBD1 (5 bases). Per germline, CDR1 KGHSH and CDR2 LQKENI. Trimming removed 3 bases from V and 8 bases from J, with 19 bases in between. This CDR3 region has 15 residues.

The CDR3 DNA is TGTGCCAGCAGCTTAGGTCCCCTACAGGGCAAAAACATTCAGTACTTC. It is translated as CASSLGPLQGKNIQYF. V and J are TRBV7-6 and TRBJ2-4, with D maybe TRBD1 (6 bases). The CDR3 spans 16 residues. Trimming stripped 1 base from V and 3 bases from J, with 13 bases between. Germline-derived CDR1 and CDR2 are SGHVS and FNYEAQ.

This clone occurred once. Here the CDR3 DNA reads TGTGCCAGCAGCGGACAGGGGGCTGGGGCCAACGTCCTGACTTTC. Its protein product is CASSGQGAGANVLTF. The rearrangement joins TRBV9 to TRBJ2-6, with 9 positions matching TRBD1. Trimming cost V 3 bases and J 2 bases; bases outside gene matches: 0. Looked up from germline, CDR1 is SGDLS and CDR2 is YYNGEE. The CDR3 extends over 15 amino acids.

CDR3 nucleotide sequence: TGTGCCAGTAGTAGGTACGGGTATGGTTTCTTT. Amino acids: CASSRYGYGFF. This chain joins TRBV19 and TRBJ1-1, with no clear D. V dropped 4 bases and J dropped 13 bases, with 13 bases sitting between them. Per the germline V gene, CDR1 is LNHDA and CDR2 is SQIVND (reference sequence). The CDR3 length is 11 residues. The full variable domain, completed using reference TRBV19 and TRBJ1-1, is DGGITQSPKYLFRKEGQNVTLSCEQNLNHDAMYWYRQDPGQGLRLIYYSQIVNDFQKGDIAEGYSVSREKKESFPLTVTSAQKNPTAFYLCASSRYGYGFFGQGTRLTVV.

The V and J genes are TRBV7-9 and TRBJ2-3, with D possibly matching TRBD1 (6 bases). The CDR3 length is 15 residues. Germline loops: CDR1 SEHNR, CDR2 FQNEAQ (reference sequence). Trimming left V 5 bases short and J 1 base short, with 13 bases between. The CDR3 loop is CASSQIGQRTDTQYF. Written as DNA, the CDR3 is TGTGCCAGCAGCCAGATCGGACAGCGCACAGATACGCAGTATTTT.